Below, 20 T cell receptor beta chains from the same sample are listed, as sequenced in a study of memory CD4+ T cells and cytomegalovirus serostatus. Single viable CD3+CD4+CD8-CD45RO+ cells were sorted as the memory CD4+ T cells. Sequencing used immunoSEQ multiplex PCR; TCRdb keeps in-frame clones, though not all of them. The sample shows 30,000 to 40,000 clones, around 78% of them seen only once. The specimen was memory CD4+ T cells from blood. These receptors came from an adult in good health and CMV-seronegative.

This chain joins TRBV18 and TRBJ1-1; D possibly corresponds to TRBD1 (5 bases). The CDR3 is 15 residues long. CDR1 and CDR2 (germline): KGHSH, LQKENI. The V end lost 1 base, the J end lost 1 base, and 10 bases lay between the germline ends. CDR3 DNA: TGTGCCAGCTCACCACGAGGGGTCCCGAACACTGAAGCTTTCTTT. Residues: CASSPRGVPNTEAFF.

This chain uses TRBV5-1 with TRBJ2-6, with D possibly TRBD2 on 5 matching bases. The length of the CDR3 is 16 residues. Germline V gene sequence: CDR1 SGHRS, CDR2 YFSETQ. The V gene lost 4 bases and the J gene lost 0 bases, with 11 bases spanning the gap. The CDR3 is CASSPAEGSGANVLTF. CDR3 DNA sequence: TGCGCCAGCAGCCCCGCCGAGGGCTCTGGGGCCAACGTCCTGACTTTC. Based on the CDR3 plus reference TRBV5-1 and TRBJ2-6, the full variable domain is KAGVTQTPRYLIKTRGQQVTLSCSPISGHRSVSWYQQTPGQGLQFLFEYFSETQRNKGNFPGRFSGRQFSNSRSEMNVSTLELGDSALYLCASSPAEGSGANVLTFGAGSRLTVL.

This CDR3 is CASRLGGLVSDTQYF. CDR3 coding DNA: TGTGCCAGCAGGCTCGGGGGGTTGGTCTCAGATACGCAGTATTTT. The rearrangement links TRBV2 to TRBJ2-3; 7 nucleotides align to TRBD2. The CDR3 runs 15 residues. Germline assignment: CDR1 SNHLY and CDR2 FYNNEI. V was pared by 6 bases and J by 4 bases, with 10 bases of the junction left unmatched.

The rearrangement uses TRBV9 and TRBJ1-2; D not resolved. This CDR3 spans 14 amino acids. Germline values: CDR1 SGDLS, CDR2 YYNGEE. The ends were cut back, 3 bases at V and 3 bases at J, with 12 bases in the middle. As DNA, the CDR3 is TGTGCCAGCAGCGCGACCGGGCAGGACTATGGCTACACCTTC. As protein: CASSATGQDYGYTF. Combining the CDR3 with reference TRBV9 and TRBJ1-2 gives the whole variable domain DSGVTQTPKHLITATGQRVTLRCSPRSGDLSVYWYQQSLDQGLQFLIQYYNGEERAKGNILERFSAQQFPDLHSELNLSSLELGDSALYFCASSATGQDYGYTFGSGTRLTVV.

In its sample, this clone was seen a few times. The CDR3 spells CASRDGGPGELFF. As DNA, the CDR3 is TGTGCCAGCAGGGACGGAGGTCCCGGGGAGCTGTTTTTT. V is TRBV2 and J is TRBJ2-2; D is perhaps TRBD2 (5 bases). CDR3 length: 13 residues. CDR1 SNHLY and CDR2 FYNNEI come from the germline V gene. V lost 6 bases, J lost 6 bases, and 11 bases lay in between.

The chain is built from TRBV11-2 and TRBJ1-4; TRBD1 matches at 9 bases. The CDR3 is 15 amino acids. Germline values: CDR1 SGHAT, CDR2 FQNNGV. The ends lost 3 bases at V and 7 bases at J; junction bases unmatched: 6. The CDR3 sequence: CASSFGTGMGEKLFF. Written as DNA, the CDR3 is TGTGCCAGCAGCTTCGGGACAGGGATGGGTGAAAAACTGTTTTTT.

V and J are TRBV9 and TRBJ1-5; TRBD1 matches 8 bases. The V segment lost 3 bases and the J segment 2 bases; nucleotides outside the gene matches: 4. CDR1 is SGDLS and CDR2 is YYNGEE in the germline V gene. There are 15 residues in the CDR3. In nucleotides, the CDR3 is TGTGCCAGCAGCGGATCAGGGGGCGGCAATCAGCCCCAGCATTTT. Encoded protein: CASSGSGGGNQPQHF. Drawing the rest from reference TRBV9 and TRBJ1-5, the complete variable domain is DSGVTQTPKHLITATGQRVTLRCSPRSGDLSVYWYQQSLDQGLQFLIQYYNGEERAKGNILERFSAQQFPDLHSELNLSSLELGDSALYFCASSGSGGGNQPQHFGDGTRLSIL.

The chain links TRBV29-1 to TRBJ1-1; 8 bases are a match to TRBD1. The V gene end was trimmed by 6 bases and the J gene end by 4 bases; junction bases not matched to a gene: 4. Germline V gene data show CDR1 as SQVTM and CDR2 as ANQGSEA. The CDR3 consists of 12 residues. In nucleotides, the CDR3 is TGCAGCGTGGGCAGGGGGCTCACTGAAGCTTTCTTT. Protein product: CSVGRGLTEAFF.

The chain employs TRBV9 and TRBJ1-6, with 8 bases fitting TRBD1. The germline CDR1 and CDR2 sequences are SGDLS and YYNGEE. The trim removed 3 bases at V and 9 bases at J, leaving 5 bases unmatched. This CDR3 region has 14 residues. The DNA for the CDR3 is TGTGCCAGCAGCGCTCAGGGGGCAGGTTCACCCCTCCACTTT. Translating gives CASSAQGAGSPLHF.

The chain carries TRBV7-9 and TRBJ1-1; D not resolved. CDR3 length equals 15 residues. The V and J ends lost 5 bases and 10 bases respectively, with 23 bases between them. Germline CDR1 reads SEHNR; CDR2 reads FQNEAQ (reference sequence). For the CDR3, the DNA is TGTGCCAGCAGCCCAGCGAAAGCCGGTGGGCAGTTAGCTTTCTTT. Protein: CASSPAKAGGQLAFF. Variable domain in full (rest from reference TRBV7-9 and TRBJ1-1): DTGVSQNPRHKITKRGQNVTFRCDPISEHNRLYWYRQTLGQGPEFLTYFQNEAQLEKSRLLSDRFSAERPKGSFSTLEIQRTEQGDSAMYLCASSPAKAGGQLAFFGQGTRLTVV.

This clone has a handful of counts. The J gene is TRBJ1-1, the V gene TRBV28; no reliable D call. Trimming removed 6 bases at V and 9 bases at J, with 11 bases between. CDR1 MDHEN and CDR2 SYDVKM come from the germline V gene. The CDR3 extends over 11 amino acids. CDR3 coding DNA: TGTGCCAGCAGCTCGGCGGCTCAAGCTTTCTTT. Translated: CASSSAAQAFF.

The V and J genes are TRBV4-1 and TRBJ1-1; D remains unclear. Germline CDR1 is MGHRA and CDR2 is YSYEKL. V was shortened by 5 bases and J by 3 bases, with 4 bases between the two germline ends. The CDR3 is 11 residues long. CDR3 residues: CASSYDTEAFF. In nucleotides, the CDR3 is TGCGCCAGCAGCTACGACACTGAAGCTTTCTTT.

V gene TRBV5-6 combines with J gene TRBJ2-3; D possibly corresponds to TRBD2 (5 bases). Germline CDR1 reads SGHDT; CDR2 reads YYEEEE. CDR3 size: 15 residues. The V and J ends lost 5 bases and 5 bases respectively, with 18 bases between them. The CDR3 region is CASRSTSRARDTQYF. CDR3 in DNA: TGTGCCAGCAGGAGTACCTCGAGGGCGAGAGATACGCAGTATTTT.

The chain has TRBV11-2 and TRBJ1-4; unclear D gene. Between the trimmed V and J ends, which lost 3 bases and 7 bases, there was a span of 12 bases. The CDR3 sequence is 14 residues long. CDR1 and CDR2 (germline): SGHAT, FQNNGV. The CDR3 here is CASSFAGAGEKLFF. The CDR3, as DNA: TGTGCCAGCAGCTTCGCAGGCGCGGGTGAAAAACTGTTTTTT.

The rearrangement uses TRBV6-5 and TRBJ1-1; D perhaps matches TRBD1 (5 bases). V was cut by 0 bases and J by 4 bases, with 15 bases left in between. The CDR3 extends over 16 amino acids. Per germline, CDR1 MNHEY and CDR2 SVGAGI. The CDR3 loop is CASSYSLEGSPTEAFF. The CDR3 DNA reads TGTGCCAGCAGTTACTCGTTAGAGGGGAGTCCCACTGAAGCTTTCTTT.

This chain uses TRBV7-9 with TRBJ2-2; D is undetermined. Germline values: CDR1 SEHNR, CDR2 FQNEAQ (reference sequence). The CDR3 extends over 14 amino acids. Trimming removed 3 bases at V and 7 bases at J, with 12 bases between. CDR3 protein: CASSFNTDGGELFF. DNA for the CDR3: TGTGCCAGCAGCTTTAATACGGACGGCGGGGAGCTGTTTTTT.

The chain combines TRBV7-8 with TRBJ1-5; 9 bases align to TRBD1. J gave up 2 bases and V 5 bases, and 4 bases lay outside the gene matches. The CDR3 extends over 15 amino acids. Germline CDR1 reads SGHVS; CDR2 reads FQNEAQ. Here the CDR3 DNA reads TGTGCCAGCAGCCCTGACAGGGGGGGCAATCAGCCCCAGCATTTT. This encodes CASSPDRGGNQPQHF.

CDR3 coding DNA: TGTGCCAGCAAAGGGCAGGGCACTTCACCCCTCCACTTT. Protein sequence: CASKGQGTSPLHF. V usage is TRBV6-6 and J usage is TRBJ1-6; a possible D gene is TRBD1 (5 bases). CDR1 is MNHNY and CDR2 is SVGAGI in the germline V gene (reference sequence). This CDR3 contains 13 residues. Trimming left V 7 bases short and J 9 bases short, with 13 bases between.

V usage is TRBV19 and J usage is TRBJ1-4, with a tentative D call TRBD1 (5 bases). This CDR3 contains 15 residues. V was cut by 7 bases and J by 5 bases, with 17 bases left in between. Germline CDR1 reads LNHDA; CDR2 reads SQIVND (reference sequence). The CDR3, as DNA: TGTGCCAGTACTCGCCCGGGGTGGGGCAATGAAAAACTGTTTTTT. Encoded protein: CASTRPGWGNEKLFF.

The gene calls are TRBV6-6 and TRBJ1-2, with D unresolved. Germline-derived CDR1 and CDR2 are MNHNY and SVGAGI (reference sequence). Trimming removed 6 bases from V and 0 bases from J, with 11 bases in between. The CDR3 totals 14 residues. In DNA form, the CDR3 reads TGTGCCAGCAGCCAGAGTGCCGCTAACTATGGCTACACCTTC. Protein sequence: CASSQSAANYGYTF.